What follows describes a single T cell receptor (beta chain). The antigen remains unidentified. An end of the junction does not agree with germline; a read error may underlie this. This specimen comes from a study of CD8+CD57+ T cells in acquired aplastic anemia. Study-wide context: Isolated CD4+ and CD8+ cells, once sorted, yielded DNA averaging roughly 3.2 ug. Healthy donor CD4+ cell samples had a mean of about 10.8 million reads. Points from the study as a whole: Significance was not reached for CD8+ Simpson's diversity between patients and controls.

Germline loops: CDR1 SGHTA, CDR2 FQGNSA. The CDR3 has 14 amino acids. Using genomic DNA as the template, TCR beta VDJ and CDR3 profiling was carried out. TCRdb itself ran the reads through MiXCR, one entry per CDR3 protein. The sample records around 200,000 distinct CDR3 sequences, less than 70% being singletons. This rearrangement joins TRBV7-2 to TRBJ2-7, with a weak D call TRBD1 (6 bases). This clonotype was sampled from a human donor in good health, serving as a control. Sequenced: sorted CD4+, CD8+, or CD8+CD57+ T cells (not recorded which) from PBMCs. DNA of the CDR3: TGCGCCAGCAGCAACAGGGTAGGAATGTACGAGCAGTACTTC. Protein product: CASSNRVGMYEQYF.